The rows below give T cell receptor beta chains drawn from one sample of a study of OX40 agonist ivuxolimab in advanced cancers. The method was immunoSEQ multiplex PCR; TCRdb's version includes in-frame clones alone and lacks a portion of them. The table includes tens of thousands of clones, approximately 70% detected once. The source was CD4+ or CD8+ T cells sorted from blood, collected in a trial of the OX40 agonist ivuxolimab. Source of these receptors: an adult with an advanced solid tumor such as melanoma, head and neck, liver or kidney cancer. The CDR3 runs from the conserved cysteine through the conserved F or W. The D gene is left open where the match is weak. The listing skips clone size in some rows; elsewhere it reads once, few, many or a size class.

TRBJ1-5	NA	TRBV7-9	NA	CASSLETGSNQPQHF	TGTGCCAGCAGCTTAGAGACGGGTAGCAATCAGCCCCAGCATTTT
TRBJ2-7	NA	TRBV7-9	TRBD2	CASSLERDVDYEQYF	TGTGCCAGCAGCTTAGAGCGGGACGTTGACTACGAGCAGTACTTC
TRBJ2-7	NA	TRBV9	NA	CASSVEGDRSYEQYF	TGTGCCAGCAGCGTAGAGGGGGACCGCTCCTACGAGCAGTACTTC
TRBJ2-1	NA	TRBV9	TRBD1	CASSVEDRAIYNEQFF	TGTGCCAGCAGCGTAGAGGACAGGGCGATCTACAATGAGCAGTTCTTC
TRBJ1-2	NA	TRBV5-5	NA	CASSFRDTFNYGYTF	TGTGCCAGCAGCTTCCGGGACACCTTTAACTATGGCTACACCTTC
TRBJ1-5	NA	TRBV27	TRBD1	CASSLSRTGLHQPQHF	TGTGCCAGCAGTTTATCTAGGACAGGTCTCCATCAGCCCCAGCATTTT
TRBJ2-5	once	TRBV11-2	NA	CASSNKQGRQETQYF	TGTGCCAGCAGCAACAAACAGGGTCGGCAAGAGACCCAGTACTTC
TRBJ2-1	NA	TRBV30	TRBD2	CAWGLAGADEQFF	TGTGCCTGGGGACTAGCGGGGGCGGATGAGCAGTTCTTC
TRBJ2-6	NA	TRBV14	NA	CASSQFRSGANVLTF	TGTGCCAGCAGCCAATTTCGCTCTGGGGCCAACGTCCTGACTTTC
TRBJ2-6	NA	TRBV6-5	NA	CASSYRPGAGANVLTF	TGTGCCAGCAGTTACCGGCCCGGGGCCGGGGCCAACGTCCTGACTTTC
TRBJ1-2	NA	TRBV19	NA	CASMASGGGPSNYGYTF	TGTGCCAGTATGGCCTCCGGGGGGGGTCCCTCTAACTATGGCTACACCTTC
TRBJ1-3	NA	TRBV7-9	NA	CASSARDFSGNTIYF	TGTGCCAGCAGCGCCCGGGACTTCTCTGGAAACACCATATATTTT
TRBJ1-2	NA	TRBV30	NA	CAWNSVVGDGYTF	TGTGCCTGGAATAGTGTAGTAGGGGATGGCTACACCTTC
TRBJ2-1	NA	TRBV7-9	NA	CASSSQENEQFF	TGTGCCAGCAGCTCGCAGGAAAATGAGCAGTTCTTC
TRBJ2-1	NA	TRBV5-8	TRBD2	CASQTSVPYNEQFF	TGTGCCAGCCAGACTAGCGTGCCCTACAATGAGCAGTTCTTC
TRBJ2-7	NA	TRBV11-3	TRBD1	CASSTGTGYYEQYF	TGTGCCAGCAGCACCGGGACAGGGTACTACGAGCAGTACTTC
TRBJ2-7	NA	TRBV28	NA	CASSLLGREDSYEQYF	TGTGCCAGCAGTTTATTGGGCCGAGAGGACTCCTACGAGCAGTACTTC
TRBJ2-2	NA	TRBV28	TRBD1	CASSLGTVNTGELFF	TGTGCCAGCAGTTTAGGGACAGTTAACACCGGGGAGCTGTTTTTT
TRBJ2-1	NA	TRBV7-3	TRBD1	CASSSPAGGYNEQFF	TGTGCCAGCAGCTCCCCCGCAGGGGGCTACAATGAGCAGTTCTTC
TRBJ2-7	NA	TRBV6-5	TRBD1	CASRPRQGAYEQYF	TGTGCCAGCAGGCCCCGACAGGGGGCCTACGAGCAGTACTTC
TRBJ2-3	NA	TRBV5-5	NA	CASSLGTVSTDTQYF	TGTGCCAGCAGCTTGGGGACAGTGAGCACAGATACGCAGTATTTT
TRBJ1-1	NA	TRBV11-3	NA	CASSLVRASNTEAFF	TGTGCCAGCAGCTTAGTCCGGGCCTCAAACACTGAAGCTTTCTTT
TRBJ1-1	NA	TRBV6-6	NA	CASSYSSGAIEAFF	TGTGCCAGCAGTTACTCGTCGGGGGCGATTGAAGCTTTCTTT
TRBJ2-2	NA	TRBV27	NA	CASSFGTGELFF	TGTGCCAGCAGTTTTGGAACCGGGGAGCTGTTTTTT
TRBJ2-1	NA	TRBV28	TRBD1	CASTPGQGEREQFF	TGTGCCAGCACTCCGGGACAGGGGGAACGTGAGCAGTTCTTC
TRBJ2-1	NA	TRBV27	NA	CASRSRGARDNEQFF	TGTGCCAGCCGATCACGGGGGGCGCGGGACAATGAGCAGTTCTTC
TRBJ2-1	NA	TRBV11-3	NA	CASSLVSGDEQFF	TGTGCCAGCAGCTTAGTTTCAGGGGACGAGCAGTTCTTC
TRBJ2-2	NA	TRBV6-5	TRBD1	CASRQGRGTGELFF	TGTGCCAGCAGACAGGGGCGCGGCACCGGGGAGCTGTTTTTT
TRBJ2-3	NA	TRBV7-6	TRBD1	CASSTRTGGTQYF	TGTGCCAGCAGCACCAGGACAGGGGGTACGCAGTATTTT
TRBJ1-6	NA	TRBV19	NA	CASTALGNGNSPLHF	TGTGCCAGTACCGCATTAGGGAATGGGAATTCACCCCTCCACTTT
TRBJ1-6	NA	TRBV19	NA	CASSIGRAPNSPLHF	TGTGCCAGTAGTATCGGGAGGGCGCCGAATTCACCCCTCCACTTT
TRBJ1-1	NA	TRBV7-6	NA	CASRLSGAAEAFF	TGTGCCAGCAGACTGAGCGGAGCGGCTGAAGCTTTCTTT
TRBJ2-3	few	TRBV5-1	TRBD2	CASSLESSSGGPIRDTQYF	TGCGCCAGCAGCTTGGAGTCATCATCGGGGGGGCCGATCCGAGATACGCAGTATTTT
TRBJ2-1	NA	TRBV4-1	TRBD1	CASSQGTGDNEQFF	TGCGCCAGCAGCCAGGGCACAGGGGACAATGAGCAGTTCTTC
TRBJ2-1	NA	TRBV11-3	NA	CASSLADGGPDYNEQFF	TGTGCCAGCAGCTTAGCGGACGGGGGTCCGGACTACAATGAGCAGTTCTTC
TRBJ1-1	NA	TRBV27	NA	CASSQLPGPRRVTEAFF	TGTGCCAGCAGCCAATTGCCGGGACCGAGAAGGGTCACTGAAGCTTTCTTT
TRBJ2-1	NA	TRBV28	TRBD2	CASGQRGAYNEQFF	TGTGCCAGCGGGCAGCGGGGGGCCTACAATGAGCAGTTCTTC
TRBJ1-3	NA	TRBV10-1	TRBD1	CASSAKTGGQISSGNTIYF	TGCGCCAGCAGTGCTAAGACAGGGGGCCAAATTAGTTCTGGAAACACCATATATTTT
TRBJ2-1	once	TRBV7-6	NA	CASSPRGASYNEQFF	TGTGCCAGCAGCCCCCGTGGAGCCTCCTACAATGAGCAGTTCTTC
TRBJ2-4	few	TRBV6-1	NA	CASSEARLAKNIQYF	TGTGCCAGCAGTGAAGCCCGACTAGCCAAAAACATTCAGTACTTC
TRBJ2-3	NA	TRBV27	NA	CASSLPSTDTQYF	TGTGCCAGCAGTTTACCTAGCACAGATACGCAGTATTTT
TRBJ1-1	medium-sized	TRBV5-1	NA	CASSPGGAYTEAFF	TGCGCCAGCAGCCCAGGCGGGGCCTACACTGAAGCTTTCTTT
TRBJ2-3	NA	TRBV5-8	NA	CASTWQGRVDTQYF	TGTGCCAGCACCTGGCAGGGGAGGGTGGATACGCAGTATTTT
TRBJ2-7	once	TRBV6-5	NA	CASSYDVYEQYF	TGTGCCAGCAGTTACGATGTTTACGAGCAGTACTTC
TRBJ2-2	NA	TRBV27	TRBD1	CASSLQGALVTGELFF	TGTGCCAGCAGTTTACAGGGGGCGCTAGTAACCGGGGAGCTGTTTTTT
TRBJ2-7	few	TRBV25-1	NA	CASSEYRGTQPYEQYF	TGTGCCAGCAGTGAATATAGAGGGACACAACCCTACGAGCAGTACTTC
TRBJ2-2	NA	TRBV2	NA	CASTPVGVLAGELFF	TGTGCCAGCACCCCGGTAGGGGTGTTGGCCGGGGAGCTGTTTTTT
TRBJ2-7	medium-sized	TRBV7-6	TRBD1	CASSLGDSYEQYF	TGTGCCAGCAGCTTAGGGGACAGCTACGAGCAGTACTTC
TRBJ1-2	NA	TRBV6-5	NA	CASSYSADYGYTF	TGTGCCAGCAGTTACTCGGCTGACTATGGCTACACCTTC
TRBJ1-6	NA	TRBV6-5	TRBD1	CASKKPGGFSPLHF	TGTGCCAGTAAAAAACCAGGGGGGTTTTCACCCCTCCACTTT
TRBJ2-5	NA	TRBV28	NA	CASCSLGGRGTQYF	TGTGCCAGCTGCTCTCTTGGGGGCAGGGGGACCCAGTACTTC
TRBJ2-7	NA	TRBV25-1	TRBD1	CASTWTGHYEQYF	TGTGCCAGCACTTGGACAGGCCACTACGAGCAGTACTTC
TRBJ1-4	few	TRBV2	NA	CASTRGRVPNEKLFF	TGTGCCAGCACGAGAGGACGGGTCCCTAATGAAAAACTGTTTTTT
TRBJ2-3	NA	TRBV7-9	TRBD2	CASSLGLAGQYF	TGTGCCAGCAGCTTGGGACTAGCGGGGCAGTATTTT